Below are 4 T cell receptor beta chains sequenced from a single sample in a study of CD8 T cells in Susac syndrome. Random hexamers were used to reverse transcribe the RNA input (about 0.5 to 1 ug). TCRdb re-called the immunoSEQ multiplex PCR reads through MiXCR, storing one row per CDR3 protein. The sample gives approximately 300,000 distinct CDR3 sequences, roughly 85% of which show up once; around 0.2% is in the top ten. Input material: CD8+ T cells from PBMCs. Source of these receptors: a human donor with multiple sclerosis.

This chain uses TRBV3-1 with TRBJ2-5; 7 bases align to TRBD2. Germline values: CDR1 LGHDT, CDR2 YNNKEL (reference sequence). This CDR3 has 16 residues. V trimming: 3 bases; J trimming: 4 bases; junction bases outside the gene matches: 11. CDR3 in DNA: TGTGCCAGCAGCCACCTAGGACTAGAAGCAGGAGAGACCCAGTACTTC. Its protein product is CASSHLGLEAGETQYF.

The DNA for the CDR3 is TGTGCCAGCAGCCGCTCCTGGACAGGGGACACCGGGGAGCTGTTTTTT. This encodes CASSRSWTGDTGELFF. The chain recombines TRBV6-1 with TRBJ2-2, with 9 bases matching TRBD1. V was clipped by 6 bases and J by 3 bases; unmatched bases: 8. This CDR3 has 16 amino acids. Per germline, CDR1 MNHNS and CDR2 SASEGT.

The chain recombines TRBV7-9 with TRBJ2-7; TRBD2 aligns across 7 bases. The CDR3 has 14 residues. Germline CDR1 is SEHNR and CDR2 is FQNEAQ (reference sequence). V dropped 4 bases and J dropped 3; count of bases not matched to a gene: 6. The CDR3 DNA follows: TGTGCCAGCAGCTGGGGGGGTGCCGTCTACGAGCAGTACTTC. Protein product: CASSWGGAVYEQYF. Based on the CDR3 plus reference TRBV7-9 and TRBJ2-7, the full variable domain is DTGVSQNPRHKITKRGQNVTFRCDPISEHNRLYWYRQTLGQGPEFLTYFQNEAQLEKSRLLSDRFSAERPKGSFSTLEIQRTEQGDSAMYLCASSWGGAVYEQYFGPGTRLTVT.

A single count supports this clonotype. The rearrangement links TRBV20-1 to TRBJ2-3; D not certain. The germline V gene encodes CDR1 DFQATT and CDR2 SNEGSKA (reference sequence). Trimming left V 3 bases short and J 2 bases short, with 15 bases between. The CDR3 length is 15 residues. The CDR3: CSARPNTITTDTQYF. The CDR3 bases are TGCAGTGCTAGGCCAAACACCATAACCACAGATACGCAGTATTTT.